The source of this T cell receptor beta chain is a study of blood T cells in healthy people across ages. For this clonotype: Its antigen is undetermined.

Study results and caveats: Age showed a roughly linear inverse relationship with TCR beta diversity per million T cells.

Trimming pared 4 bases from V and 10 bases from J, leaving 7 bases between. This CDR3 region has 10 residues. The V gene's germline CDR1 is SNHLY and CDR2 FYNNEI. Total RNA extracted from each sample amounted to at least 5.5 micrograms. Alongside a J-beta primer mix, a sample-barcoded 5' primer served in a second PCR lasting 7 to 11 cycles. All samples yielded 3 million or more CDR3-containing paired-end reads. TCRdb passed the 5' RACE reads through MiXCR, listing each CDR3 protein once. The sample has approximately 600,000 distinct CDR3 sequences; under 65% are singletons. This rearrangement joins TRBV2 to TRBJ1-2; no clear D. Sequenced input: blood. The sequence came from a man aged 55-75 years in good health. This chain's CDR3 is CASSVVDYTF. The CDR3 bases are TGTGCCAGCAGTGTGGTAGACTACACCTTC.